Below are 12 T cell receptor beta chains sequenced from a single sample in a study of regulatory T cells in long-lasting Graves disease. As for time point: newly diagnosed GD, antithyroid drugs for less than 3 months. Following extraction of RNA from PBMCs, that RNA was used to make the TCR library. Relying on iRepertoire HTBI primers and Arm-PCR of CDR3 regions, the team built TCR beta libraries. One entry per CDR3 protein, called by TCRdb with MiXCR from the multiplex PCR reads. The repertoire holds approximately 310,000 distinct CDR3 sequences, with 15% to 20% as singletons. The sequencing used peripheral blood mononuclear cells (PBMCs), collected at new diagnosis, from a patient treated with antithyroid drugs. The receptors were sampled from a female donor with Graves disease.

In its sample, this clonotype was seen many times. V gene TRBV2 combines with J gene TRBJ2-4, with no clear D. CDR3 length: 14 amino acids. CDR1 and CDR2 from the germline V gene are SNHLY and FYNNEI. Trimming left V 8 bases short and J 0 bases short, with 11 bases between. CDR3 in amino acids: CASVRSLAKNIQYF. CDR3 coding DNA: TGTGCCAGCGTGAGGAGTCTAGCCAAAAACATTCAGTACTTC.

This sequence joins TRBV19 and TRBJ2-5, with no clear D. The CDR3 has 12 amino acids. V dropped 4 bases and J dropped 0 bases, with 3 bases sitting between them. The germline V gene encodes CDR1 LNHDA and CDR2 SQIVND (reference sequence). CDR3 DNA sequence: TGTGCCAGTAGTACATACCAAGAGACCCAGTACTTC. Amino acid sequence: CASSTYQETQYF.

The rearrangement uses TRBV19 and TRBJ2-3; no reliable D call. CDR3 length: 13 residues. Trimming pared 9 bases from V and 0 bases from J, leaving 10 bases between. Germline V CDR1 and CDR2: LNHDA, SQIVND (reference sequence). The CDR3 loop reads CASTYPSTDTQYF. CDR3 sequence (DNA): TGTGCCAGCACCTATCCTAGCACAGATACGCAGTATTTT. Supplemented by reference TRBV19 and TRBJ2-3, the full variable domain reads DGGITQSPKYLFRKEGQNVTLSCEQNLNHDAMYWYRQDPGQGLRLIYYSQIVNDFQKGDIAEGYSVSREKKESFPLTVTSAQKNPTAFYLCASTYPSTDTQYFGPGTRLTVL.

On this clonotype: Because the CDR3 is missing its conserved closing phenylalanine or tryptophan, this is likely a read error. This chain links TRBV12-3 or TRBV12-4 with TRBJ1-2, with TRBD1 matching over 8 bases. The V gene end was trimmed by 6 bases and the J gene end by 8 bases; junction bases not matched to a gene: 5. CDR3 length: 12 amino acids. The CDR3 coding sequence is TGTGCCAGCAGCCCAACAGGGGGAGGCTACACCCTC. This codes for CASSPTGGGYTL.

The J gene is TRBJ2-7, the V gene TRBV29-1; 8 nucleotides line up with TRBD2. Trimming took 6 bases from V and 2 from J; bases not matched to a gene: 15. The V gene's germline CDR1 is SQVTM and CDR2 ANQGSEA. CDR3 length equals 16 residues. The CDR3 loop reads CSVSSPTSVNPYEQYF. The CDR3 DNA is TGCAGCGTAAGCTCTCCGACTAGCGTAAACCCCTACGAGCAGTACTTC.

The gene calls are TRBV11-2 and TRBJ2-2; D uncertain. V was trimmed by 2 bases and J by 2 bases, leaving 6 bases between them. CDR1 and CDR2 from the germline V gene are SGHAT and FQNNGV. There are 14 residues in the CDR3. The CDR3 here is CASSLRANTGELFF. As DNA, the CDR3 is TGTGCCAGCAGCTTACGGGCTAACACCGGGGAGCTGTTTTTT.

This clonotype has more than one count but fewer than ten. The CDR3 spells CASRPRTSGSNTGELFF. The CDR3 nucleotides read TGTGCCAGCAGACCAAGGACTAGCGGGAGTAACACCGGGGAGCTGTTTTTT. This chain links TRBV6-1 with TRBJ2-2, with 13 nucleotides matching TRBD2. V lost 6 bases, J lost 2 bases, and 6 bases stayed unmatched. From germline, CDR1 is MNHNS and CDR2 SASEGT. The CDR3 spans 17 residues.

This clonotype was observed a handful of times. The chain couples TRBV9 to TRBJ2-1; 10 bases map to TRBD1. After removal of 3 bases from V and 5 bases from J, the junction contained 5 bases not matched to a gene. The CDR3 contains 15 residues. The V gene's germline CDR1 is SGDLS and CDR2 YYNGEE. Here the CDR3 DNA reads TGTGCCAGCAGCGCCTGGACAGGGGGTAACAATGAGCAGTTCTTC. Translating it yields CASSAWTGGNNEQFF.

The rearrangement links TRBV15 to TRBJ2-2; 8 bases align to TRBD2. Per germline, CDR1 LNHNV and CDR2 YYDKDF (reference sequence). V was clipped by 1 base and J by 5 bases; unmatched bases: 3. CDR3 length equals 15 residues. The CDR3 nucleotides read TGTGCCACCAGCAGAGCCGGGACTAGGACCGGGGAGCTGTTTTTT. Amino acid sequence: CATSRAGTRTGELFF.

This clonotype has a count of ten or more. CDR3: CASSHRAGLNTGELFF. The CDR3 DNA sequence: TGTGCCAGCAGCCACAGAGCGGGGCTAAACACCGGGGAGCTGTTTTTT. V is TRBV3-1 and J is TRBJ2-2, with 7 nucleotides matching TRBD2. Germline CDR1 is LGHDT and CDR2 is YNNKEL (reference sequence). The ends lost 3 bases at V and 2 bases at J; junction bases unmatched: 6. The CDR3 is 16 amino acids.

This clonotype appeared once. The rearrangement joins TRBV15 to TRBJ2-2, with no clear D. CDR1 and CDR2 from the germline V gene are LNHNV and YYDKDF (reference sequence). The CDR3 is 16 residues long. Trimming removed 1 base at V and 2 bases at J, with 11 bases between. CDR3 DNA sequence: TGTGCCACCAGCAGAGGGGCAGGTGCAAACACCGGGGAGCTGTTTTTT. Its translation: CATSRGAGANTGELFF.

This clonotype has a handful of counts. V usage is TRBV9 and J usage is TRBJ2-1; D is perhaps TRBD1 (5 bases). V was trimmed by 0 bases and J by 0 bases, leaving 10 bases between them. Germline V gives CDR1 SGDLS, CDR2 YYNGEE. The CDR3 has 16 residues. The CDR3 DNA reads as TGTGCCAGCAGCGTAGCTGGGGCTAGCTCCTACAATGAGCAGTTCTTC. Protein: CASSVAGASSYNEQFF.